This T cell receptor (beta chain) is drawn from a study of T-cell memory formation after mild COVID-19. Whole-study context: TCR clusters mostly belonged to single donors.

Germline loops: CDR1 SEHNR, CDR2 FQNEAQ (reference sequence). CDR3 length equals 14 residues. V gave up 5 bases and J gave up 2 bases; unmatched junction bases: 4. The authors produced TCR alpha and TCR beta cDNA libraries with sample barcodes and UMIs by 5'RACE using constant-segment primers. From the 5' RACE reads, TCRdb called clonotypes with MiXCR, one entry per CDR3 protein. Of about 400,000 distinct CDR3 sequences listed, more than 20% are singletons. The rearrangement links TRBV7-9 to TRBJ1-2, with TRBD1 matching over 8 bases. The specimen sequenced was PBMCs or a T cell subset sorted from them (not recorded which). The receptor comes from an adult woman who had mild COVID-19 (a few samples of this study predate the infection). Cell type and time point are not known. Here the CDR3 reads CASSEGTGNYGYTF. CDR3 DNA: TGTGCCAGCAGCGAAGGGACAGGAAACTATGGCTACACCTTC.